Sequencing of this TCR beta chain was carried out in a study of cytomegalovirus exposure and HLA in healthy donors. Study-wide results and caveats: HLA alleles were associated with 16,000 or so TCR beta sequences in a later analysis at 0.05 false discovery rate. Later analysis demonstrated an association between a missense DCLRE1C variant and TCR beta V- and J-gene trimming. Across donors, most TCRs were seen rarely, yet some public ones were widespread.

The V gene lost 4 bases and the J gene lost 6 bases, with 13 bases spanning the gap. The CDR3 sequence is 14 residues long. From germline, CDR1 is SGHRS and CDR2 YFSETQ. A remark on this clone: Antigen specificity is unknown.

These donors, healthy bone marrow donors, were studied. Amplification used 60 Vbeta primers and 13 Jbeta primers. Some clones are missing from TCRdb's copy, which holds only in-frame ones; the method was immunoSEQ multiplex PCR. The repertoire includes more than 85,000 clones, approximately 14% of them detected once, and around 0.9% sits in the top ten. This chain joins TRBV5-1 and TRBJ1-4; D might be TRBD1 (6 bases). Material: PBMCs. This TCR was sampled from a female donor in good health and CMV-seronegative. In nucleotides, the CDR3 is TGCGCCAGCAGCCGGGACATACAGTATGAAAAACTGTTTTTT. Its protein product is CASSRDIQYEKLFF.